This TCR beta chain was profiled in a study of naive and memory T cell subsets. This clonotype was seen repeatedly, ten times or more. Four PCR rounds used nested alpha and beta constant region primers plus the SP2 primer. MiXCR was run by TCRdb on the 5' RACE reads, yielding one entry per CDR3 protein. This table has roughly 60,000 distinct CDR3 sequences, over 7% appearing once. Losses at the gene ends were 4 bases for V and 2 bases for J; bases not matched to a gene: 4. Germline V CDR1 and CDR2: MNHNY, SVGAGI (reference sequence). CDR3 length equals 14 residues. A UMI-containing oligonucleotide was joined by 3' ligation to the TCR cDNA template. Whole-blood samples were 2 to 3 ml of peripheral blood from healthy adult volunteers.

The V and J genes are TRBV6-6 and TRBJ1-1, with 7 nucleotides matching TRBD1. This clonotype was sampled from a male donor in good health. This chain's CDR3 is CASSFDRVNTEAFF. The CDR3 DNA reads TGTGCCAGCAGTTTCGACAGGGTAAACACTGAAGCTTTCTTT.